The present TCR beta chain was sequenced within a study of regulatory T cells in long-lasting Graves disease. Study-wide results and caveats: Whereas 966 public clonotypes were shared by new patients, persistent patients shared more, at around 2,700. Persistent Graves' patients had lower TCR diversity than newly diagnosed ones.

Arm-PCR of CDR3 regions and iRepertoire HTBI primers were used to build TCR beta libraries. TCRdb processed the multiplex PCR reads anew with MiXCR; each CDR3 protein has one entry. The sample contains about 520,000 distinct CDR3 sequences, around 12% of which appear only once. In this sample, this clonotype turned up many times. Its target is unknown. V lost 4 bases and J 3 bases, leaving 9 bases between the germline ends. The V gene's germline CDR1 is MNHEY and CDR2 SVGAGI. This CDR3 comprises 13 residues. Time point noted: newly diagnosed GD, antithyroid drugs for less than 3 months. The TCR library used RNA extracted from PBMCs. Enrollment of patients was through an endocrinology department in Xi'an, China. The EDTA tubes were filled with 7 to 9.5 milliliters of drawn peripheral blood. The same sample was also studied in work on T cells in Graves' hyperthyroidism and ophthalmopathy.

The sequencing here drew on peripheral blood mononuclear cells (PBMCs), taken at new diagnosis, from a patient treated with antithyroid drugs. The rearrangement links TRBV6-5 to TRBJ1-1; D gene ambiguous. The sequence came from a woman in her twenties or thirties with Graves disease. The CDR3 loop is CASSFLEDTEAFF. Written as DNA, the CDR3 is TGTGCCAGCAGTTTCTTGGAGGACACTGAAGCTTTCTTT.